This TCR beta chain was profiled in a study of CD8 T cells in ankylosing spondylitis. Each CDR3 protein is one row after TCRdb ran MiXCR on the 5' RACE reads. The sample records approximately 130,000 distinct CDR3 sequences, approximately 9.9% being singletons. There are many counts of this clonotype. Trimming removed 2 bases from V and 0 bases from J, with 8 bases in between. CDR1 LGHNA and CDR2 YSLEER come from the germline V gene. CDR3 length equals 15 residues. The V gene is TRBV4-3, the J gene TRBJ2-1; TRBD2 is a possible D gene (6 bases). The material sequenced was blood, either unsorted or a sorted T cell fraction (not recorded which). The TCR was taken from a male donor with ankylosing spondylitis or in good health (not recorded which). In nucleotides, the CDR3 is TGCGCCAGCAGCCAACTAGCGAGCTCCTACAATGAGCAGTTCTTC. Translating it yields CASSQLASSYNEQFF.